The clone carrying this T cell receptor (beta chain) was counted at least ten times. Its antigen is unknown. The entry originates in a study of T-cell reconstitution after alpha-beta-depleted transplantation in children. Overall study results and limits: At the one-year point after transplant, T-cell counts and TCRbeta diversity were found to come mostly from T cells that had been newly produced. Several hundred expanded graft clones reportedly supplied alpha-beta T cells about two months after transplant.

The CDR3 has 14 amino acids. Germline lookup yields CDR1 SGHDT and CDR2 YYEEEE. V lost 4 bases, J lost 3 bases, and 13 bases lay in between. TCRbeta library construction was performed incorporating unique molecular identifiers. TCRdb itself ran the PCR reads through MiXCR, one entry per CDR3 protein. The sample consists of 140,000 to 150,000 distinct CDR3 sequences, 8.8% of them appearing once. The TCR was taken from a female patient aged 2-9 years who had a stem cell transplant for congenital amegakaryocytic thrombocytopenia, so the T cells may come from the graft donor. The sequencing here drew on PBMCs, mostly from graft donor cells, taken 180 days after TCRalphabeta/CD19-depleted stem cell transplant. This rearrangement joins TRBV5-6 to TRBJ2-5; D is ambiguous. The CDR3 loop is CASSHAGPKETQYF. The CDR3 coding sequence is TGTGCCAGCAGCCACGCCGGCCCGAAAGAGACCCAGTACTTC.